What follows is one T cell receptor beta chain and its context. This entry comes from a study of glioma-infiltrating T cells. V was pared by 0 bases and J by 5 bases, with 7 bases between. The CDR3 is 13 amino acids. The V gene's germline CDR1 is DFQATT and CDR2 SNEGSKA (reference sequence). The iRepertoire nested amplicon-rescue multiplex PCR amplified TCR alpha and beta CDR3s from RNA. Using its own MiXCR run on the multiplex PCR reads, TCRdb lists one record per CDR3 protein. The sample includes more than 110,000 distinct CDR3 sequences, about 39% of them seen just once. This chain uses TRBV20-1 with TRBJ1-4; unclear D gene. The sequencing input was glioma tissue, nonneoplastic brain tissue, or PBMCs (not recorded which). This clonotype was sampled from a human donor with low-grade glioma or glioblastoma, undergoing nonglioma brain surgery, or in good health (not recorded which). The DNA of the CDR3 is TGCAGTGCTAGAGATCTGACGAATGAAAAACTGTTTTTT. Protein sequence: CSARDLTNEKLFF.